Following are 15 T cell receptor beta chains from one sample sequenced in a study of blood T cells in healthy people across ages. The authors ran a second PCR of 7 to 11 cycles using a sample-barcoded 5' primer and a J-beta primer mix. In TCRdb, the 5' RACE reads were re-called with MiXCR into one record per CDR3 protein. The data hold around 940,000 distinct CDR3 sequences, with roughly 51% observed a single time. The sample was blood. These receptors came from a woman in her fifties or sixties in good health.

Comment on this clonotype: Relative to the germline gene, one junction end is altered; a read error may explain this. V gene TRBV20-1 combines with J gene TRBJ2-5; TRBD2 matches 10 bases. This CDR3 region has 14 residues. Germline loops: CDR1 DFQATT, CDR2 SNEGSKA (reference sequence). The CDR3 spells CCARTGLAGGSEYF. CDR3 nucleotides: TGCTGTGCTAGAACGGGCTTAGCGGGAGGTTCCGAGTACTTC.

In its sample, this clonotype was seen a few times. The CDR3 spells CASSSGRQQETQYF. The CDR3 nucleotides read TGTGCCAGCAGTAGCGGGAGACAACAAGAGACCCAGTACTTC. The J gene is TRBJ2-5, the V gene TRBV6-5; 8 positions match TRBD2. CDR3 length: 14 amino acids. The V and J ends lost 5 bases and 2 bases, in that order; junction bases with no gene match: 4. CDR1 and CDR2 from the germline V gene are MNHEY and SVGAGI.

This clonotype was detected only a few times. For the CDR3, the DNA is TGTGCCATCAGCGGAAGTCAAGGGATTAATCAGCCCCAGCATTTT. Translated: CAISGSQGINQPQHF. J is TRBJ1-5 and V is TRBV10-3; D ambiguous. In germline, CDR1 is ENHRY, CDR2 SYGVKD. Deletions cut 6 bases from V and 4 bases from J, with 16 bases between. CDR3 length: 15 amino acids.

The CDR3, as DNA: TGTGCCAGCAGCAAATACAGAGGGAACGGGTTCTTC. This translates into CASSKYRGNGFF. The V call is TRBV21-1, the J call TRBJ2-1; no check of the table's D call, TRBD1, against the DNA was made. TRBV21-1 is a documented pseudogene. The CDR3 is 12 amino acids.

This clonotype was observed at least ten times. V and J are TRBV3-1 and TRBJ1-6; 7 positions match TRBD1. The CDR3 loop spans 17 amino acids. Germline loops: CDR1 LGHDT, CDR2 YNNKEL (reference sequence). J gave up 7 bases and V 5 bases, and 14 bases lay outside the gene matches. This CDR3 is CASSFEGLQGLNSPLHF. As DNA, the CDR3 is TGTGCCAGCAGCTTCGAAGGGCTACAGGGGTTAAATTCACCCCTCCACTTT.

The chain carries TRBV25-1 and TRBJ2-5; D not resolved. The J call may be faulty, since TRBJ2-7 better matches the DNA end. The CDR3 contains 13 residues. In germline, CDR1 is MGHDK, CDR2 SYGVNS. CDR3 in amino acids: CASSEGDVYEQYF. CDR3 DNA sequence: TGTGCCAGCAGTGAAGGGGATGTTTACGAGCAGTACTTC.

The chain couples TRBV27 to TRBJ2-3; TRBD2 matches 7 bases. Germline CDR1 reads MNHEY; CDR2 reads SMNVEV (reference sequence). The CDR3 has 15 amino acids. J was trimmed by 6 bases and V by 7 bases; bases with no gene match: 13. The CDR3 spells CASTATGGRWDTQYF. The DNA for the CDR3 is TGTGCCAGCACTGCTACGGGCGGGAGATGGGATACGCAGTATTTT.

The rearrangement uses TRBV7-9 and TRBJ2-7, with unresolved D. V was clipped by 5 bases and J by 3 bases, with 11 bases between them. This CDR3 has 13 amino acids. Looked up from germline, CDR1 is SEHNR and CDR2 is FQNEAQ (reference sequence). Here the CDR3 DNA reads TGTGCCAGCAGCCCTGCGGCTTTCTACGAGCAGTACTTC. It encodes CASSPAAFYEQYF.

This clonotype was observed at least ten times. This chain uses TRBV7-3 with TRBJ2-3; D is possibly TRBD2 (6 bases). CDR1 is SGHTA and CDR2 is FQGTGA in the germline V gene. CDR3 size: 14 residues. The germline V and J ends were trimmed by 5 bases and 5 bases, with 14 bases remaining between them. The CDR3 bases are TGTGCCAGCAGCCCTGGAGGGAGTGGAGATACGCAGTATTTT. Translation gives CASSPGGSGDTQYF.

This chain links TRBV28 with TRBJ2-4; D unresolved. The last part of the DNA fits TRBJ2-7 better; the J call may be wrong. CDR1 and CDR2 from the germline V gene are MDHEN and SYDVKM. The CDR3 length is 13 residues. The CDR3, as DNA: TGTGCCACCAGAGAGAGTGCCCCACACGAGCAGTACTTC. This encodes CATRESAPHEQYF.

In regard to this clonotype: Just one base apart from a much larger clone, this may be a read error. This chain uses TRBV6-8 with TRBJ2-6; the D is unclear. Germline CDR1 reads MNHGY; CDR2 reads SAAAGT. The CDR3 runs 16 residues. CDR3 sequence: CTSSYAEWPGANVLTF. CDR3 DNA sequence: TGTACCAGCAGTTACGCTGAGTGGCCTGGGGCCAACGTCCTGACTTTC.

This clonotype was counted a few times. The chain employs TRBV20-1 and TRBJ2-7; D not certain. V gave up 3 bases and J gave up 5 bases, with 14 bases separating them. Germline V lookup: CDR1 DFQATT, CDR2 SNEGSKA (reference sequence). The CDR3 runs 13 residues. The CDR3 here is CSASAPNWDEQYF. In DNA form, the CDR3 reads TGCAGTGCTAGTGCCCCGAACTGGGACGAGCAGTACTTC.

This clonotype has only a few counts. The genes are TRBV12-3 or TRBV12-4 and TRBJ1-5; tentatively, D is TRBD1 (5 bases). The CDR3 totals 14 residues. The germline V and J ends were trimmed by 3 bases and 1 base, with 7 bases remaining between them. Here the CDR3 DNA reads TGTGCCAGCAGTTTTCAGGGAAGCAATCAGCCCCAGCATTTT. Amino acids: CASSFQGSNQPQHF.

This clonotype was counted a few times. V is TRBV29-1 and J is TRBJ2-1, with D possibly being TRBD2 (6 bases). Deletions cut 4 bases from V and 5 bases from J, with 12 bases between. The germline V gene has CDR1 SQVTM and CDR2 ANQGSEA. The CDR3 totals 13 residues. The CDR3 DNA is TGCAGCGTTGGAGTGTCGGGAGACAATGAGCAGTTCTTC. This sequence encodes CSVGVSGDNEQFF.

This clonotype was recorded a few times. The rearrangement joins TRBV10-3 to TRBJ2-7; unclear D gene. This CDR3 is built from 14 residues. Trimming stripped 5 bases from V and 0 bases from J, with 11 bases between. The V gene's germline CDR1 is ENHRY and CDR2 SYGVKD. CDR3 nucleotides: TGTGCCATCAGTACCCCGGGTGACTCCTACGAGCAGTACTTC. It specifies CAISTPGDSYEQYF.